This entry lists 26 T cell receptor beta chains sequenced from one sample in a study of post-analysis software for immune sequencing data. Study-level points and caveats: Higher frequency in patients than in controls was seen for about five TRBV segments, with TRBV5-6, TRBV5-1 and TRBV20-1 among them.

These receptors have no identified antigens. Incorporated into the TCR beta cDNA libraries were unique molecular identifiers, which served to reduce PCR and sequencing biases. Via MiXCR, TCRdb re-called the PCR reads, giving one row per CDR3 protein. Among about 260,000 distinct CDR3 sequences listed, 35% to 40% were seen once. Sequenced input: blood. The receptors stem from a girl aged 5 to 17 with multiple sclerosis.

The chain uses TRBV7-2 and TRBJ1-2; D is possibly TRBD1 (5 bases). Germline CDR1 reads SGHTA; CDR2 reads FQGNSA. The CDR3 is 14 amino acids. Trimming took off 5 bases at V and 5 bases at J, with 15 bases between the two ends. The CDR3 nucleotides are TGTGCCAGCAGCAACTACGGGGGACGGTATGGCTACACCTTC. Residues: CASSNYGGRYGYTF.

The rearrangement joins TRBV27 to TRBJ2-7, with TRBD2 matching 12 bases. The J segment lost 4 bases and the V segment lost 3 bases, leaving 1 base of the junction unmatched. CDR1 and CDR2 (germline): MNHEY, SMNVEV (reference sequence). The CDR3 loop spans 14 amino acids. CDR3 protein: CASSLTSGSYEQYF. The CDR3 DNA reads TGTGCCAGCAGTTTGACTAGCGGGAGTTACGAGCAGTACTTC.

This clonotype has only a few counts. The chain recombines TRBV4-1 with TRBJ1-1, with a possible D match to TRBD1 (5 bases). The CDR3 is 16 amino acids. The V end lost 2 bases, the J end lost 1 base, and 14 bases lay between the germline ends. Per germline, CDR1 MGHRA and CDR2 YSYEKL. The DNA for the CDR3 is TGCGCCAGCAGCCAACTGGGGGTGGCAGCGAACACTGAAGCTTTCTTT. Its protein is CASSQLGVAANTEAFF.

This clonotype was seen only a few times. The chain carries TRBV10-1 and TRBJ2-3, with TRBD2 matching over 7 bases. The CDR3 covers 15 residues. V shed 1 base, J shed 0 bases, and the junction held 1 base outside the gene matches. The germline CDR1 and CDR2 sequences are WNHNN and SYGVQD (reference sequence). This CDR3 is CASSECGGSTDTQYF. The CDR3 DNA reads as TGCGCCAGCAGTGAGTGCGGGGGAAGCACAGATACGCAGTATTTT.

There are many counts of this clonotype. The rearrangement uses TRBV28 and TRBJ1-2, with 10 bases that match TRBD1. This CDR3 has 13 amino acids. Germline lookup yields CDR1 MDHEN and CDR2 SYDVKM. The trim removed 7 bases at V and 6 bases at J, leaving 5 bases unmatched. CDR3 sequence: CASTRQGANGYTF. The CDR3 region has the DNA TGTGCCAGCACCCGACAGGGGGCTAATGGCTACACCTTC.

In this sample, this clonotype turned up many times. The CDR3 here is CASSPVAGGYNEQFF. In nucleotides, the CDR3 is TGCGCCAGCAGCCCCGTAGCGGGAGGGTACAATGAGCAGTTCTTC. The J gene is TRBJ2-1, the V gene TRBV4-1; the match to TRBD2 covers 11 bases. CDR3 length equals 15 residues. V shed 4 bases and J 4 bases; nucleotides not matched to a gene: 3. Germline CDR1 reads MGHRA; CDR2 reads YSYEKL.

With respect to this clonotype: It may be a read error: a sequence one base away is much more abundant. This CDR3 is CATSDWTSGWNEQYF. DNA of the CDR3: TGTGCCACCAGTGATTGGACTAGCGGGTGGAATGAGCAGTACTTC. The V and J genes are TRBV24-1 and TRBJ2-7, with 11 bases aligning to TRBD2. CDR1 and CDR2 (germline): KGHDR, SFDVKD. J lost 7 bases, V lost 2 bases, and 6 bases had no gene match. This CDR3 is 15 amino acids long.

This clonotype was observed many times. The V call is TRBV6-5, the J call TRBJ1-1, with unresolved D. The CDR3 has 13 residues. V dropped 8 bases and J dropped 0 bases, with 10 bases sitting between them. From germline, CDR1 is MNHEY and CDR2 SVGAGI. CDR3 DNA sequence: TGTGCCAGCCGCTTGCGGATGAACACTGAAGCTTTCTTT. This translates into CASRLRMNTEAFF.

This clonotype has more than one count but fewer than ten. The rearrangement joins TRBV7-2 to TRBJ2-7; D ambiguous. The CDR3 covers 12 residues. Germline V gives CDR1 SGHTA, CDR2 FQGNSA. Between the trimmed V and J ends, which lost 4 bases and 3 bases, there was a span of 7 bases. CDR3 sequence: CASSSSLYEQYF. The CDR3 DNA reads as TGTGCCAGCAGCTCTTCCCTCTACGAGCAGTACTTC. The variable domain in full, with the rest retrieved from reference TRBV7-2 and TRBJ2-7, is GAGVSQSPSNKVTEKGKDVELRCDPISGHTALYWYRQSLGQGLEFLIYFQGNSAPDKSGLPSDRFSAERTGGSVSTLTIQRTQQEDSAVYLCASSSSLYEQYFGPGTRLTVT.

In regard to this clonotype: Germline is not matched at one junction end, which may reflect a read error. The rearrangement links TRBV20-1 to TRBJ1-1, with 7 nucleotides matching TRBD1. From germline, CDR1 is DFQATT and CDR2 SNEGSKA (reference sequence). The CDR3 is made up of 17 amino acids. CDR3 sequence: CSARGRYRGRRDTGAFF. CDR3 DNA: TGCAGTGCTAGAGGGCGATACAGGGGACGGCGGGACACTGGAGCTTTCTTT.

This clonotype turned up a few times. The CDR3 nucleotides read TGTGCCACCAGCAGAGATCTCGAGGGGGCAAGAGCCGGGGAGCTGTTTTTT. Translation gives CATSRDLEGARAGELFF. The chain joins TRBV15 to TRBJ2-2, with 7 nucleotides matching TRBD1. Looked up from germline, CDR1 is LNHNV and CDR2 is YYDKDF (reference sequence). The CDR3 extends over 17 amino acids. V lost 0 bases and J lost 6; bases outside the gene matches: 10.

This clonotype was seen repeatedly, ten times or more. The chain recombines TRBV10-3 with TRBJ2-1; D is undetermined. Trimming left V 6 bases short and J 10 bases short, with 13 bases between. The CDR3 has 12 amino acids. Germline V gene lookup returns CDR1 ENHRY and CDR2 SYGVKD. As DNA, the CDR3 is TGTGCCATCAGAAACGCGAGTCGGGAGCAGTTCTTC. Translated: CAIRNASREQFF.

The chain links TRBV5-6 to TRBJ1-2; a possible D gene is TRBD1 (5 bases). The CDR3 consists of 12 residues. V dropped 3 bases and J dropped 10 bases, with 13 bases sitting between them. CDR1 and CDR2 from the germline V gene are SGHDT and YYEEEE. The CDR3 region has the DNA TGTGCCAGCAGCTCGCCCGGGGGTCCCTACACCTTC. This encodes CASSSPGGPYTF.

The rearrangement links TRBV29-1 to TRBJ2-7; maybe TRBD1 (5 bases). The end of the DNA aligns better with TRBJ2-4, so the J call may be wrong. The CDR3 extends over 12 amino acids. The germline V gene encodes CDR1 SQVTM and CDR2 ANQGSEA. The chain's CDR3 is CSVVGAQNIQYF. CDR3 coding DNA: TGCAGCGTCGTAGGGGCGCAAAACATTCAGTACTTC.

This clonotype was counted only a few times. This chain uses TRBV5-1 with TRBJ2-7, with D perhaps matching TRBD2 (6 bases). The germline V gene has CDR1 SGHRS and CDR2 YFSETQ. Trimming pared 6 bases from V and 3 bases from J, leaving 22 bases between. This CDR3 contains 16 residues. The CDR3 region has the DNA TGCGCCAGCACCCCTGGGAGGACCGGAGGTATCTACGAGCAGTACTTC. Amino acids: CASTPGRTGGIYEQYF.

The CDR3 coding sequence is TGCGCCAGCAGCTCCTCCGTGGGGTACGAGCAGTACTTC. This codes for CASSSSVGYEQYF. The chain is built from TRBV5-1 and TRBJ2-7, with unresolved D. The ends were cut back, 3 bases at V and 4 bases at J, with 11 bases in the middle. The CDR3 is made up of 13 amino acids. CDR1 and CDR2 (germline): SGHRS, YFSETQ.

This clonotype was counted at least ten times. The rearrangement joins TRBV11-2 to TRBJ2-4; the match to TRBD2 covers 13 bases. V was pared by 5 bases and J by 0 bases, with 10 bases of the junction left unmatched. CDR3 length equals 19 residues. Germline V gene data show CDR1 as SGHAT and CDR2 as FQNNGV. The CDR3: CASSKPGLAGPLAKNIQYF. CDR3 sequence (DNA): TGTGCCAGCAGCAAACCGGGACTAGCGGGACCCTTAGCCAAAAACATTCAGTACTTC.

Only a few counts were recorded for this clonotype. The chain's CDR3 is CATSRERLAVQTYEQYF. In nucleotides, the CDR3 is TGTGCCACCAGCAGAGAAAGGCTAGCGGTTCAAACCTACGAGCAGTACTTC. V is TRBV15 and J is TRBJ2-5; TRBD2 matches at 7 bases. The end of the DNA fits TRBJ2-7 better, so the J call may be wrong. The CDR3 is 17 amino acids. Germline CDR1 is LNHNV and CDR2 is YYDKDF (reference sequence).

This clonotype was seen at least ten times. This sequence joins TRBV9 and TRBJ2-3, with 10 bases fitting TRBD2. Germline assignment: CDR1 SGDLS and CDR2 YYNGEE. The CDR3 has 17 amino acids. V lost 0 bases to trimming and J lost 4 bases; unmatched junction nucleotides: 8. CDR3 amino acids: CASSVGTSGARADTQYF. The CDR3 region has the DNA TGTGCCAGCAGCGTAGGTACTAGCGGGGCGAGGGCAGATACGCAGTATTTT.

V and J are TRBV28 and TRBJ2-5; 8 bases align to TRBD1. CDR1 and CDR2 from the germline V gene are MDHEN and SYDVKM. Losses at the gene ends were 1 base for V and 5 bases for J; bases not matched to a gene: 9. The CDR3 is 16 amino acids. CDR3 region: CASSLFPRTGWETQYF. The DNA for the CDR3 is TGTGCCAGCAGTTTATTCCCCCGGACAGGGTGGGAGACCCAGTACTTC.

This clonotype was detected many times. The gene calls are TRBV20-1 and TRBJ2-5, with D tentatively TRBD1 (6 bases). The V end lost 1 base, the J end lost 3 bases, and 9 bases lay between the germline ends. Germline loops: CDR1 DFQATT, CDR2 SNEGSKA (reference sequence). The CDR3 is 13 residues long. Here the CDR3 DNA reads TGCAGTGCTAGAGTCCCAGGGGAAGAGACCCAGTACTTC. Translation: CSARVPGEETQYF.

A remark on this clonotype: An end of the junction differs from the germline gene, which may be a read error. The V call is TRBV5-1, the J call TRBJ1-1; D is perhaps TRBD1 (5 bases). The CDR3 covers 17 residues. The germline V gene encodes CDR1 SGHRS and CDR2 YFSETQ. The CDR3 protein is CASSPPGAYRLKTEAFF. The CDR3 coding sequence is TGCGCCAGCAGCCCTCCCGGGGCATACCGTTTGAAGACTGAAGCTTTCTTT.

This clonotype was counted a single time. The J gene is TRBJ2-3, the V gene TRBV12-3 or TRBV12-4; 14 bases map to TRBD2. This CDR3 has 18 amino acids. The J segment lost 0 bases and the V segment lost 6 bases, leaving 8 bases of the junction unmatched. For the CDR3, the DNA is TGTGCCAGCAGGCCTGGGACTAGCGGGGGTAGTAGCACAGATACGCAGTATTTT. It yields the protein CASRPGTSGGSSTDTQYF.

This clonotype was detected many times. The CDR3 DNA reads TGTGCCAGCAGCTTAGGTACCGAGTACAATGAGCAGTTCTTC. It encodes CASSLGTEYNEQFF. The chain couples TRBV7-2 to TRBJ2-1; D ambiguous. The CDR3 length is 14 residues. The ends were cut back, 1 base at V and 4 bases at J, with 8 bases in the middle. Germline CDR1 reads SGHTA; CDR2 reads FQGNSA. Drawing the rest from reference TRBV7-2 and TRBJ2-1, the complete variable domain is GAGVSQSPSNKVTEKGKDVELRCDPISGHTALYWYRQSLGQGLEFLIYFQGNSAPDKSGLPSDRFSAERTGGSVSTLTIQRTQQEDSAVYLCASSLGTEYNEQFFGPGTRLTVL.

Note on this clonotype: Just one base apart from a much larger clone, this may be a read error. The gene calls are TRBV11-2 and TRBJ2-3, with D possibly called TRBD1 or TRBD2 (5 bases each). Germline CDR1 is SGHAT and CDR2 is FQNNGV. The CDR3 runs to 16 residues. V lost 4 bases and J 5 bases, leaving 19 bases between the germline ends. As DNA, the CDR3 is TGTGCCAGCAGCTCTCCCGGATGGGGGTCGGAAGATACGCAGTATTTT. This sequence encodes CASSSPGWGSEDTQYF.

This clonotype was found a few times. The chain couples TRBV6-5 to TRBJ2-6; tentative D call: TRBD2 (5 bases). V shed 0 bases and J shed 4 bases, with 13 bases lying between them. The CDR3 totals 17 residues. The germline V gene encodes CDR1 MNHEY and CDR2 SVGAGI. The CDR3 nucleotides read TGTGCCAGCAGTTACTCGATCGAAGGGAGCGGGGCCAACGTCCTGACTTTC. Translation: CASSYSIEGSGANVLTF.